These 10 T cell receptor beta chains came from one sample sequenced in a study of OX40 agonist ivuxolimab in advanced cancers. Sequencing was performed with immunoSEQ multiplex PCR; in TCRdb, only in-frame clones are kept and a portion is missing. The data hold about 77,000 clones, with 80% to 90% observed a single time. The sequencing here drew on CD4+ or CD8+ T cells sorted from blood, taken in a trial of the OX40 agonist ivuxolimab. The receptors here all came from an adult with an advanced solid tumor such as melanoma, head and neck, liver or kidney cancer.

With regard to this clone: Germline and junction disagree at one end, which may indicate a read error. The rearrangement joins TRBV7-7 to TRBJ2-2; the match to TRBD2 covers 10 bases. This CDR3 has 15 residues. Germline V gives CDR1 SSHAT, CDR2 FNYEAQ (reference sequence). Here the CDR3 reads CASRVLAGSTGELFF. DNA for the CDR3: TGTGCTAGCAGGGTACTAGCGGGGTCCACCGGGGAGCTGTTTTTT.

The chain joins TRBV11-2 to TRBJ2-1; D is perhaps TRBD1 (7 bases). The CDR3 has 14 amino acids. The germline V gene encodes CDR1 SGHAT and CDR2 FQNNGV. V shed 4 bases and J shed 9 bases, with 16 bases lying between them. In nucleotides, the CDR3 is TGTGCCAGCAGCTCGGTGCAGGGGGGACCTGAGCAGTTCTTC. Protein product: CASSSVQGGPEQFF.

The CDR3 sequence is CASSVGGGTEAFF. CDR3 nucleotide sequence: TGTGCCAGCAGTGTTGGGGGGGGCACTGAAGCTTTCTTT. V gene TRBV6-4 combines with J gene TRBJ1-1; D may be TRBD1 (5 bases). The CDR3 contains 13 residues. V lost 4 bases and J 4 bases, leaving 10 bases between the germline ends. The V gene's germline CDR1 is MRHNA and CDR2 SNTAGT.

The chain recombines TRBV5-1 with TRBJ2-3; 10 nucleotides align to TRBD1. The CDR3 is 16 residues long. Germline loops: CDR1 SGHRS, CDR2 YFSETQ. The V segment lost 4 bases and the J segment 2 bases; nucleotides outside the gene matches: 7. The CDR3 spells CASSRGGQGFTDTQYF. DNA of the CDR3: TGCGCCAGCAGCCGAGGGGGACAGGGGTTCACAGATACGCAGTATTTT. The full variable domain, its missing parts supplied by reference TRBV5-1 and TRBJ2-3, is KAGVTQTPRYLIKTRGQQVTLSCSPISGHRSVSWYQQTPGQGLQFLFEYFSETQRNKGNFPGRFSGRQFSNSRSEMNVSTLELGDSALYLCASSRGGQGFTDTQYFGPGTRLTVL.

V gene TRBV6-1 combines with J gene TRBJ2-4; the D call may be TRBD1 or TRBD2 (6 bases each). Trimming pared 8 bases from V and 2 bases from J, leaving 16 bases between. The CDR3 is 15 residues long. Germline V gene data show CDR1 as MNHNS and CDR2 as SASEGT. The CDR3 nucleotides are TGTGCCAGCCCTGGTCGGGGGCCTACCAAAAACATTCAGTACTTC. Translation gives CASPGRGPTKNIQYF.

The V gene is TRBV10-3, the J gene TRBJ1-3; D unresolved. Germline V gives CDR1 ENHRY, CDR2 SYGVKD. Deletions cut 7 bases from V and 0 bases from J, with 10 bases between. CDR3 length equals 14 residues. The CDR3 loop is CAITKEISGNTIYF. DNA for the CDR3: TGTGCCATCACGAAGGAGATCTCTGGAAACACCATATATTTT.

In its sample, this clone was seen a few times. In DNA, the CDR3 is TGTGCCAGCAGCTTAGCACCTTACCGGGACAGGGGGCTTCATGGCTACACCTTC. It yields the protein CASSLAPYRDRGLHGYTF. This chain connects TRBV7-2 to TRBJ1-2; 12 bases agree with TRBD1. The CDR3 runs 18 residues. Germline CDR1 reads SGHTA; CDR2 reads FQGNSA. Trimming took 0 bases from V and 6 from J; bases not matched to a gene: 11.

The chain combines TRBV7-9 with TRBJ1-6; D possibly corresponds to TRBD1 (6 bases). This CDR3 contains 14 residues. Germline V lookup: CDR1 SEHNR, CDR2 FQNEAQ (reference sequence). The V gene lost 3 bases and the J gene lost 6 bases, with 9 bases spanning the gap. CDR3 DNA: TGTGCCAGCAGCTTGGACAGTAGTAATTCACCCCTCCACTTT. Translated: CASSLDSSNSPLHF.

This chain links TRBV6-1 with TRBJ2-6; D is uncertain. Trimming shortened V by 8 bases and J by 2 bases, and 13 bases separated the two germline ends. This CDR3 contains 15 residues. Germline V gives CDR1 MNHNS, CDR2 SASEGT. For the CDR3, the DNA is TGTGCCAGCTCGGGCCCCGAAACTGGGGCCAACGTCCTGACTTTC. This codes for CASSGPETGANVLTF.

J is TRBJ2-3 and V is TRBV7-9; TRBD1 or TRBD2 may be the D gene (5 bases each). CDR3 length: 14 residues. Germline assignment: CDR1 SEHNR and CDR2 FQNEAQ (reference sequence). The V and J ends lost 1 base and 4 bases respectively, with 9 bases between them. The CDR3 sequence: CASSLVGDADTQYF. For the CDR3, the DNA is TGTGCCAGCAGCTTAGTGGGGGACGCAGATACGCAGTATTTT. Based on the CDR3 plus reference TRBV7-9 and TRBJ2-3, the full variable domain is DTGVSQNPRHKITKRGQNVTFRCDPISEHNRLYWYRQTLGQGPEFLTYFQNEAQLEKSRLLSDRFSAERPKGSFSTLEIQRTEQGDSAMYLCASSLVGDADTQYFGPGTRLTVL.